Given below is one T cell receptor (beta chain) in context. This sample was included in a study of blood T cell repertoires in COVID-19. On the study more broadly: In each case, the material was cDNA or gDNA derived from T cells, B-cell-depleted T cells, or PBMCs.

Germline-derived CDR1 and CDR2 are SEHNR and FQNEAQ (reference sequence). V shed 1 base and J 8 bases; nucleotides not matched to a gene: 15. This CDR3 has 18 residues. Original processing methods: Quantification of nucleated cells was approximated via reference gene primer amplification. TCRdb's table, derived via immunoSEQ multiplex PCR, lists solely in-frame clones and lacks some. Clone size and the V and J calls come from that table; the DNA yielded D and trimming. The sample carries 110,000 to 150,000 clones, approximately 90% recorded once. Source material: peripheral blood. The rearrangement joins TRBV7-9 to TRBJ2-1; 9 nucleotides line up with TRBD2. This sequence was found in a man in his sixties with active or convalescent COVID-19. The chain's CDR3 is CASSLVGEASGTWDEQFF. The DNA of the CDR3 is TGTGCCAGCAGCTTAGTTGGTGAGGCTAGCGGGACGTGGGATGAGCAGTTCTTC.